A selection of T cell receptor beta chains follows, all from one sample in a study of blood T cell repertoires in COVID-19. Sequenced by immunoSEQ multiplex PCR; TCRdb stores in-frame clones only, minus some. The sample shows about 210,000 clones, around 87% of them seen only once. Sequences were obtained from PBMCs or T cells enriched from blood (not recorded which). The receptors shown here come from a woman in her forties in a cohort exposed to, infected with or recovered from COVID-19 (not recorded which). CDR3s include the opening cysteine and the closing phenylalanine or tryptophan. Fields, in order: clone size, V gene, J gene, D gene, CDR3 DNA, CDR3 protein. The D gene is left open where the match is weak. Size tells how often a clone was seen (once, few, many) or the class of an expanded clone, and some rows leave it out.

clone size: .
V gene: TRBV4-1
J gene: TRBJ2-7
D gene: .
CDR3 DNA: TGCGCCAGCAGCCAAACGCAGGGTAGCTCCTACGAGCAGTACTTC
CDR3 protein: CASSQTQGSSYEQYF

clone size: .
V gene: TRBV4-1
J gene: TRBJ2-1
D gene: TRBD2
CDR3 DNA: TGCGCCAGCAGCGGTTCGGGACTAGGCAATGAGCAGTTCTTC
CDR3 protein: CASSGSGLGNEQFF

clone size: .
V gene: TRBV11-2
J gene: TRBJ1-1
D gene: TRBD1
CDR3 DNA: TGTGCCAGCAGCTTAGGAGGGACAGTCAGGGGGGAAGCTTTCTTT
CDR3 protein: CASSLGGTVRGEAFF

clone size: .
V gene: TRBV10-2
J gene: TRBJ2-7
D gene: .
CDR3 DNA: TGCGCCAGCAGTGGACAGCTGGCATACGAGCAGTACTTC
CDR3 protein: CASSGQLAYEQYF

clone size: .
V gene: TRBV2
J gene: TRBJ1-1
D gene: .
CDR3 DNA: TGTGCCAGCGGCAACCGACACTACACTGAAGCTTTCTTT
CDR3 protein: CASGNRHYTEAFF

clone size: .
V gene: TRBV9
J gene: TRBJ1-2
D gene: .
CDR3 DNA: TGTGCCAGCAGCGTAGGCGGCCGCGGCTACACCTTC
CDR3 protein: CASSVGGRGYTF

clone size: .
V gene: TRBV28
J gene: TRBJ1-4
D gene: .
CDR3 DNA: TGTGCCAGCAGTAGACAGTATGAAAAACTGTTTTTT
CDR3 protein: CASSRQYEKLFF

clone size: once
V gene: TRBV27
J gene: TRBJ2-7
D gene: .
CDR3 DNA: TGTGCCAGCAGTCCAGTGGGGCTGGGGCGCGAGCAGTACTTC
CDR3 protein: CASSPVGLGREQYF

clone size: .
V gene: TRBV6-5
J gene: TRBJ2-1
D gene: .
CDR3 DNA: TGTGCCAGCAGTCCCTGGGGGGCGGGGGTTGAGCAGTTCTTC
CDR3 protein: CASSPWGAGVEQFF

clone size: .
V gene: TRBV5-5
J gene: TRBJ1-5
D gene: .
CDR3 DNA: TGTGCCAGCAGCTTGAACCTGGCTAGCAATCAGCCCCAGCATTTT
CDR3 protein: CASSLNLASNQPQHF

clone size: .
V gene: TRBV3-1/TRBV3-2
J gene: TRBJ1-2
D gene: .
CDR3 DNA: TGTGCCAGCAGGCCTAAACTTACAGGGAACTATGGCTACACCTTC
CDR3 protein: CASRPKLTGNYGYTF

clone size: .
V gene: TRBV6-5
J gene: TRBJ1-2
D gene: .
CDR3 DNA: TGTGCCAGCAGTTTAATGCCGGACTCTCTCAACTATGGCTACACCTTC
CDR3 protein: CASSLMPDSLNYGYTF

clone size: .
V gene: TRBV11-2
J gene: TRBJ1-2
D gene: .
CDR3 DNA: TGTGCCAGCAGCTCAGGGGCCTACTATGGCTACACCTTC
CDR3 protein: CASSSGAYYGYTF

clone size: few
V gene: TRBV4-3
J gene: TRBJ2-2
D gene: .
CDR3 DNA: TGCGCCAGCAGCCAAGAAAGGGGCTGGGGCACCGGGGAGCTGTTTTTT
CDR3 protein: CASSQERGWGTGELFF

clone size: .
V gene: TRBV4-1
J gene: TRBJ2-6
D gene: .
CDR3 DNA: TGCGCCAGCAGCCAAGTCCCCGTACTTAGCTCTGGGGCCAACGTCCTGACTTTC
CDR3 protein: CASSQVPVLSSGANVLTF

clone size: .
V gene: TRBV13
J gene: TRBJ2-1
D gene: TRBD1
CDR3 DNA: TGTGCCAGCAGCTCGGCAGGACAGGGCCCTTACAATGAGCAGTTCTTC
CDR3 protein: CASSSAGQGPYNEQFF

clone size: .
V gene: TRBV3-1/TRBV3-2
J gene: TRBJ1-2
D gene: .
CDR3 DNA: TGTGCCAGCAGCCAAGATGGTAGGGGCGGCTACACCTTC
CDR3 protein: CASSQDGRGGYTF

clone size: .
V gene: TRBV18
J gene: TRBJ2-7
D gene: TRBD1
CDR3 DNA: TGTGCCAGCTCACCAACGGGGGACAGGGGGCTCTACGAGCAGTACTTC
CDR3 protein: CASSPTGDRGLYEQYF

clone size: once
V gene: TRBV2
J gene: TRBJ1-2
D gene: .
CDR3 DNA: TGTGCCAGCAGTGGGGAGGACGGTCGGTCAGGCTACACCTTC
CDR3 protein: CASSGEDGRSGYTF

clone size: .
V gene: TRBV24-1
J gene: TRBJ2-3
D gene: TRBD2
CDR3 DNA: TGTGCCACCAGTGATTTTCGGGCTAGCGGGAGTTTTGATACGCAGTATTTT
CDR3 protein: CATSDFRASGSFDTQYF

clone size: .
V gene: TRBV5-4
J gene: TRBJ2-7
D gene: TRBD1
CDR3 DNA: TGTGCCAGCAGCTCGCCGGGACAGGGGGCCCACGAGCAGTACTTC
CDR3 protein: CASSSPGQGAHEQYF

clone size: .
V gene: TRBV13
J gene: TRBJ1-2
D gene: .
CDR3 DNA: TGTGCCAGCACCCTGAGTGTCTATGGCTACACCTTC
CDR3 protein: CASTLSVYGYTF

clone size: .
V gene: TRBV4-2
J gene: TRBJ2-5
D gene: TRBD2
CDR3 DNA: TGTGCCAGCAGCCAAGGGCGGACTAGCGGGACCGATAGGTGGGAGACCCAGTACTTC
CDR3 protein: CASSQGRTSGTDRWETQYF

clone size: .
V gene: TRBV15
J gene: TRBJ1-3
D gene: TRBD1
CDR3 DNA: TGTGCCACCAGCAGAGGTTTTACAGGGGCTGGAAACACCATATATTTT
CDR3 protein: CATSRGFTGAGNTIYF

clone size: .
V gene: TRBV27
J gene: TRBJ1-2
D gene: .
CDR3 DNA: TGTGCCACCCCCGGGGGGGAAAATGGCTACACCTTC
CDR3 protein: CATPGGENGYTF

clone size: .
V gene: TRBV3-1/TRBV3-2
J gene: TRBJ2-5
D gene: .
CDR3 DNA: TGTGCCAGCAGCCGGACTGGGAGGGAGACCCAGTACTTC
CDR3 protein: CASSRTGRETQYF

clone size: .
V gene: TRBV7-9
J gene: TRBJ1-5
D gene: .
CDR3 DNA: TGTGCCAGCAGCTCGACCCTCTGGGAGAGGAATCAGCCCCAGCATTTT
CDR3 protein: CASSSTLWERNQPQHF

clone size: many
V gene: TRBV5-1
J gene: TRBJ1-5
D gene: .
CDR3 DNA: TGCGCCAGCAGCTTGGGAGGACGGAGGCGGAGGTACAATAGCAATCAGCCCCAGCATTTT
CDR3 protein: CASSLGGRRRRYNSNQPQHF

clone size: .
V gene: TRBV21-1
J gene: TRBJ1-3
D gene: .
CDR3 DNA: TGTGCCAGCAGCAGGGACAGAACTGGAAACACCATATATTTT
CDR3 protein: CASSRDRTGNTIYF

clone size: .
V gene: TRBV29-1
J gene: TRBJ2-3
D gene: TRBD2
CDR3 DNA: TGCAGCGTTGACGAGCGGGACCGCCCAGATACGCAGTATTTT
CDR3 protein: CSVDERDRPDTQYF

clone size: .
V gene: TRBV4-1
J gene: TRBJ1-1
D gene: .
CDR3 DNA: TGCGCCAGCACCCTCGCGGGGGGAATGAACACTGAAGCTTTCTTT
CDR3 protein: CASTLAGGMNTEAFF

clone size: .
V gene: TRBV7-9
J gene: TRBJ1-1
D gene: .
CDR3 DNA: TGTGCCAGCAGCATAGTAGGGGGAACTGAAGCTTTCTTT
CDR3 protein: CASSIVGGTEAFF

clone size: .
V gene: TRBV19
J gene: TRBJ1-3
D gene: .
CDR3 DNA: TGTGCCAGTAGCCCCTTCAGGGGCCCGGGAAACACCATATATTTT
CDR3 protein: CASSPFRGPGNTIYF

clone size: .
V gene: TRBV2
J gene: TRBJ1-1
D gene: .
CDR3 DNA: TGTGCCAGCAGTGAGAGTTTGAACACTGAAGCTTTCTTT
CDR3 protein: CASSESLNTEAFF

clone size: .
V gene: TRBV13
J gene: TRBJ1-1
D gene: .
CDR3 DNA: TGTGCCAGCAGCTTAACGGCTGAAGCTTTCTTT
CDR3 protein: CASSLTAEAFF

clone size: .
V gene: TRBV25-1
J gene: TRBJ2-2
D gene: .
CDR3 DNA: TGTGCCAGCCCCAGGTGGGGGCTTGCGCCCGGGGAGCTGTTTTTT
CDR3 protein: CASPRWGLAPGELFF

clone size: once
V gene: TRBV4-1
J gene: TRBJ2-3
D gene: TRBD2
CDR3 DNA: TGCGCCAGCAGCCAAGTGGAGACTAGCGGAAGCACAGATACGCAGTATTTT
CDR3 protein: CASSQVETSGSTDTQYF

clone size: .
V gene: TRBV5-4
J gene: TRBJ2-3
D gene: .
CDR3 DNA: TGTGCCAGCAGCGGTACTCAGGACTACACAGATACGCAGTATTTT
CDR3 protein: CASSGTQDYTDTQYF

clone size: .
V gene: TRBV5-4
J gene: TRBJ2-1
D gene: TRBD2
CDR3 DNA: TGTGCCAGCAGCTTTACCGGGACTAGCTACAATGAGCAGTTCTTC
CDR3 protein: CASSFTGTSYNEQFF

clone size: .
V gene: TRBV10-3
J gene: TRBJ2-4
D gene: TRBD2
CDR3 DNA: TGTGCCATCAGTCCCGGCGCTAGCGGATTAGCCAAAAACATTCAGTACTTC
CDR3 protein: CAISPGASGLAKNIQYF

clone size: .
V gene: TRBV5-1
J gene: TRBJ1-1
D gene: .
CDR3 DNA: TGCGCCAGCAGCTTGGTGGCGGGGGGGAGTAACACTGAAGCTTTCTTT
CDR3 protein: CASSLVAGGSNTEAFF

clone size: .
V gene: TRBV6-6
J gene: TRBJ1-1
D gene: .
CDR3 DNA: TGTGCCAGCAGTTACCTTCAGGTCATGAACACTGAAGCTTTCTTT
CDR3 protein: CASSYLQVMNTEAFF

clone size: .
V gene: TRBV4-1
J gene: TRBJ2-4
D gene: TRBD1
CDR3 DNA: TGCGCCAGCAGCCGCGAGGGGACAGGAAACATTCAGTACTTC
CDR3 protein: CASSREGTGNIQYF

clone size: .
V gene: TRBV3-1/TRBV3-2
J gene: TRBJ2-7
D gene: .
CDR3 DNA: TGTGCCAGCAGCCAAGGGTATCTTAGATTGCAGTACTTC
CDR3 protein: CASSQGYLRLQYF

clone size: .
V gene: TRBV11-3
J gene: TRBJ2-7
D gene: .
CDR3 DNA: TGTGCCAGCAGCATATCCTACGAGCAGTACTTC
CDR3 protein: CASSISYEQYF

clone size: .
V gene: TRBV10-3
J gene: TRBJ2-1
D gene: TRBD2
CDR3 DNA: TGTGCCACACTAGCGGGGGGGCCTGAGCAGTTCTTC
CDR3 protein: CATLAGGPEQFF

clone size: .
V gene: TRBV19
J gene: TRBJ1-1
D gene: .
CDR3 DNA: TGTGCCAGTACCACAGGGAGGGGAGCGAGGGTGGTGAAGCTTTTCTTT
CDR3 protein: CASTTGRGARVVKLFF

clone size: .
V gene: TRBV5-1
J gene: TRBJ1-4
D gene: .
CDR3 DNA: TGCGCCAGCAGCTTGGTGTCGCCAGTAAATGAAAAACTGTTTTTT
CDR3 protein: CASSLVSPVNEKLFF

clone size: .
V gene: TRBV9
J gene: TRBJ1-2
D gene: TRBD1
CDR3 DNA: TGTGCCAGCAGCGCCGGAAAGGACAGGGGCATTAATAGCTACACCTTC
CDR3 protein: CASSAGKDRGINSYTF

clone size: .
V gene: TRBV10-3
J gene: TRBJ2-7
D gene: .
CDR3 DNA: TGTGCCATCAGTGGAGACAGACGCTACGAGCAGTACTTC
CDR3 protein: CAISGDRRYEQYF

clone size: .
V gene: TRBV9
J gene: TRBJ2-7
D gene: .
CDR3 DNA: TGTGCCAGCAGCGGTAGGCCGGGGATGGGATACGAGCAGTACTTC
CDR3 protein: CASSGRPGMGYEQYF

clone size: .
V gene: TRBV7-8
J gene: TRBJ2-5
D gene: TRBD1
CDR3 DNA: TGTGCCAGCAGCGAGGGACAGGGAGTCCAAGAGACCCAGTACTTC
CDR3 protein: CASSEGQGVQETQYF

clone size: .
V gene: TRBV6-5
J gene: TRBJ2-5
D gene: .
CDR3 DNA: TGTGCCAGCAGTTACTCGAGGAAGGAGACCCAGTACTTC
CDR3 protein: CASSYSRKETQYF